The rows below give T cell receptor beta chains drawn from one sample of a study of blood T cells in healthy people across ages. MiXCR was run by TCRdb on the 5' RACE reads, yielding one entry per CDR3 protein. This table has around 1,000,000 distinct CDR3 sequences, roughly a quarter appearing once. The same data also went into a second study, on T cells of mothers and their children.

The specimen sequenced was blood. These receptors were collected from a girl aged 2 to 9 in good health. Each CDR3 is given with its conserved first and last residue. The D gene is left open where the match is weak. Not all rows give a size; the values are once, few, many and, for expanded clones, a class.

V gene: TRBV27
clone size: NA
D gene: NA
J gene: TRBJ2-7
CDR3 protein: CASSLFGLVAEQYF
CDR3 DNA: TGTGCCAGCAGTTTGTTTGGTCTGGTAGCCGAGCAGTACTTC

V gene: TRBV4-2
clone size: NA
D gene: NA
J gene: TRBJ1-5
CDR3 protein: CASSQDLTAVNQPQHF
CDR3 DNA: TGTGCCAGCAGCCAAGACTTAACGGCGGTCAATCAGCCCCAGCATTTT

V gene: TRBV20-1
clone size: NA
D gene: TRBD2
J gene: TRBJ2-1
CDR3 protein: CSAREMPGLAVNEQFF
CDR3 DNA: TGCAGTGCTAGAGAAATGCCGGGACTAGCGGTCAATGAGCAGTTCTTC

V gene: TRBV11-2
clone size: few
D gene: NA
J gene: TRBJ2-1
CDR3 protein: CASSSLLVGAYNEQFF
CDR3 DNA: TGTGCCAGCAGCTCACTCCTGGTGGGGGCATACAATGAGCAGTTCTTC

V gene: TRBV29-1
clone size: NA
D gene: NA
J gene: TRBJ1-3
CDR3 protein: CSVEEQENGNTIYF
CDR3 DNA: TGCAGCGTTGAAGAGCAGGAGAATGGAAACACCATATATTTT

V gene: TRBV4-1
clone size: NA
D gene: NA
J gene: TRBJ1-2
CDR3 protein: CASSQGAGRGYTF
CDR3 DNA: TGCGCCAGCAGCCAAGGGGCCGGGCGCGGCTACACCTTC

V gene: TRBV28
clone size: NA
D gene: NA
J gene: TRBJ1-5
CDR3 protein: CASALGPYSNQPQHF
CDR3 DNA: TGTGCCAGTGCCCTGGGTCCTTATAGCAATCAGCCCCAGCATTTT

V gene: TRBV7-3
clone size: NA
D gene: NA
J gene: TRBJ2-5
CDR3 protein: CASSLSRWKTQYF
CDR3 DNA: TGTGCCAGCAGCTTAAGTAGGTGGAAGACCCAGTACTTC

V gene: TRBV7-3
clone size: few
D gene: TRBD2
J gene: TRBJ2-7
CDR3 protein: CASSPGLAGVREQYF
CDR3 DNA: TGTGCCAGCAGCCCGGGACTAGCGGGAGTACGCGAGCAGTACTTC

V gene: TRBV6-5
clone size: few
D gene: NA
J gene: TRBJ2-5
CDR3 protein: CASSLLGTETQYF
CDR3 DNA: TGTGCCAGCAGCTTACTAGGGACGGAGACCCAGTACTTC

V gene: TRBV4-1
clone size: few
D gene: NA
J gene: TRBJ2-3
CDR3 protein: CASSQSDYSTDTQYF
CDR3 DNA: TGCGCCAGCAGCCAAAGCGACTATAGCACAGATACGCAGTATTTT

V gene: TRBV20-1
clone size: NA
D gene: NA
J gene: TRBJ2-7
CDR3 protein: CSAGDPRIYEQYF
CDR3 DNA: TGCAGTGCGGGGGACCCCAGAATCTACGAGCAGTACTTC

V gene: TRBV12-3/TRBV12-4
clone size: few
D gene: NA
J gene: TRBJ2-1
CDR3 protein: CAVGDEQFF
CDR3 DNA: TGTGCCGTAGGCGATGAGCAGTTCTTC

V gene: TRBV6-5
clone size: few
D gene: TRBD1
J gene: TRBJ1-2
CDR3 protein: CASSPKRQGPYGYTF
CDR3 DNA: TGTGCCAGCAGTCCAAAAAGACAGGGACCCTATGGCTACACCTTC

V gene: TRBV6-5
clone size: few
D gene: NA
J gene: TRBJ2-7
CDR3 protein: CASRPRLENYEQYF
CDR3 DNA: TGTGCCAGCAGGCCACGACTTGAAAACTACGAGCAGTACTTC

V gene: TRBV5-6
clone size: NA
D gene: NA
J gene: TRBJ2-5
CDR3 protein: CASSLHLAEQYF
CDR3 DNA: TGTGCCAGCAGCTTGCATTTGGCTGAGCAGTACTTC

V gene: TRBV27
clone size: few
D gene: NA
J gene: TRBJ2-1
CDR3 protein: CASSPNTEQFF
CDR3 DNA: TGTGCCAGCAGTCCCAACACTGAGCAGTTCTTC

V gene: TRBV4-1
clone size: NA
D gene: NA
J gene: TRBJ2-1
CDR3 protein: CASSPLRGEGQFF
CDR3 DNA: TGCGCCAGCAGCCCCCTTAGGGGCGAAGGGCAGTTCTTC

V gene: TRBV21-1
clone size: few
D gene: NA
J gene: TRBJ2-4
CDR3 protein: CASEQTITKNIQYF
CDR3 DNA: TGTGCCAGCGAACAGACTATTACAAAAAACATTCAGTACTTC

V gene: TRBV10-3
clone size: few
D gene: NA
J gene: TRBJ1-2
CDR3 protein: CAISAQISYGYTF
CDR3 DNA: TGTGCCATCAGTGCACAGATATCCTATGGCTACACCTTC

V gene: TRBV10-3
clone size: NA
D gene: TRBD2
J gene: TRBJ2-7
CDR3 protein: CAISGSGTSGGLNEQYF
CDR3 DNA: TGTGCCATCAGTGGGTCCGGGACTAGCGGGGGGCTAAACGAGCAGTACTTC

V gene: TRBV7-3
clone size: few
D gene: NA
J gene: TRBJ1-4
CDR3 protein: CAMPPAELSEKLFF
CDR3 DNA: TGTGCCATGCCCCCCGCTGAACTTAGCGAAAAACTGTTTTTT

V gene: TRBV29-1
clone size: NA
D gene: TRBD1
J gene: TRBJ2-7
CDR3 protein: CSVEEDTGGGNEQYF
CDR3 DNA: TGCAGCGTTGAAGAAGATACAGGGGGAGGCAACGAGCAGTACTTC

V gene: TRBV20-1
clone size: NA
D gene: NA
J gene: TRBJ1-2
CDR3 protein: CSAFDQGSGYGYTF
CDR3 DNA: TGCAGTGCTTTCGATCAGGGATCGGGCTATGGCTACACCTTC

V gene: TRBV19
clone size: NA
D gene: NA
J gene: TRBJ2-7
CDR3 protein: CASSMGPTYEQYF
CDR3 DNA: TGTGCCAGTAGTATGGGACCCACCTACGAGCAGTACTTC

V gene: TRBV28
clone size: NA
D gene: TRBD2
J gene: TRBJ2-7
CDR3 protein: CASTVSTREDEQYF
CDR3 DNA: TGTGCCAGCACAGTTTCAACCCGGGAGGACGAGCAGTACTTC

V gene: TRBV20-1
clone size: once
D gene: NA
J gene: TRBJ2-7
CDR3 protein: CSARAGSTYEQYF
CDR3 DNA: TGCAGTGCGAGGGCCGGGAGTACCTACGAGCAGTACTTC

V gene: TRBV20-1
clone size: NA
D gene: TRBD2
J gene: TRBJ2-1
CDR3 protein: CSARRTSGKSNEQFF
CDR3 DNA: TGCAGTGCGCGGCGGACTAGCGGGAAAAGTAATGAGCAGTTCTTC

V gene: TRBV29-1
clone size: NA
D gene: NA
J gene: TRBJ1-2
CDR3 protein: CSVEARQPDGYTF
CDR3 DNA: TGCAGCGTTGAAGCGCGACAGCCGGATGGCTACACCTTC

V gene: TRBV5-1
clone size: few
D gene: NA
J gene: TRBJ1-4
CDR3 protein: CASSSGRTATNEKLFF
CDR3 DNA: TGCGCCAGCAGCTCGGGACGGACGGCGACTAATGAAAAACTGTTTTTT

V gene: TRBV12-3/TRBV12-4
clone size: few
D gene: NA
J gene: TRBJ2-5
CDR3 protein: CAGNPGSQGEGTQYF
CDR3 DNA: TGTGCCGGCAATCCCGGGTCACAGGGGGAGGGGACCCAGTACTTC